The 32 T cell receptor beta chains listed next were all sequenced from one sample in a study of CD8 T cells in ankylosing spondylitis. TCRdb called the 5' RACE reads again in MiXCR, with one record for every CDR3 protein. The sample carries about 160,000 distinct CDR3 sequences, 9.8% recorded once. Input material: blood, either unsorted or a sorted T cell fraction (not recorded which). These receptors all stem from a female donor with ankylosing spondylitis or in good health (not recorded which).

The CDR3 bases are TGTGCCAGCAGCAGTGCTAGCCGGAGCGATGGCTACACCTTC. The encoded protein is CASSSASRSDGYTF. The V call is TRBV7-9, the J call TRBJ1-2; D gene uncertain. The V end lost 5 bases, the J end lost 6 bases, and 16 bases lay between the germline ends. CDR1 and CDR2 from the germline V gene are SEHNR and FQNEAQ (reference sequence). CDR3 length: 14 amino acids.

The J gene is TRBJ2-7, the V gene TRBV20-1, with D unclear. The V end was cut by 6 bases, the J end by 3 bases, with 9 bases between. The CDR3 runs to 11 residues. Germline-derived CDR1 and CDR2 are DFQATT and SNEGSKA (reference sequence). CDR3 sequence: CSAPDLYEQYF. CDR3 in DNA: TGCAGTGCCCCGGACCTCTACGAGCAGTACTTC.

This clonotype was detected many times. In nucleotides, the CDR3 is TGTGCCAGCAGCCCCAACTCACCCAGCTCCTACAATGAGCAGTTCTTC. This sequence encodes CASSPNSPSSYNEQFF. The chain recombines TRBV4-2 with TRBJ2-1; D remains ambiguous. The CDR3 loop spans 16 amino acids. CDR1 and CDR2 from the germline V gene are LGHNA and YNFKEQ. Trimming shortened V by 4 bases and J by 0 bases, and 13 bases separated the two germline ends.

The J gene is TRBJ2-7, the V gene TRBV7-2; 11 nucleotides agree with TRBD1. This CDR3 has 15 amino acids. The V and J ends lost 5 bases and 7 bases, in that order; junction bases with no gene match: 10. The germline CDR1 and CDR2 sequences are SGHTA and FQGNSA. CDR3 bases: TGTGCCAGCAGCCCTCCTCCGGGACAGGGGGGGGAGCAGTACTTC. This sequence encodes CASSPPPGQGGEQYF.

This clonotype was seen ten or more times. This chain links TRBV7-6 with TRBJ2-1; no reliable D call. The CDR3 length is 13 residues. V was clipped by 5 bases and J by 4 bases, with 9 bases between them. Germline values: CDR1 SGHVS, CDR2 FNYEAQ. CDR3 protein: CASSLSRYNEQFF. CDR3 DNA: TGTGCCAGCAGCCTATCTAGGTACAATGAGCAGTTCTTC.

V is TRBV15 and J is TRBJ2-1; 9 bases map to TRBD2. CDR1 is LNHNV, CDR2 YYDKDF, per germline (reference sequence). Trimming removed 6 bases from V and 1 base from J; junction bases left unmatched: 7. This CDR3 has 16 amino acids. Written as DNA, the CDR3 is TGTGCCACCAGGGGGTACAGCGGGGGGTCCTACAATGAGCAGTTCTTC. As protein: CATRGYSGGSYNEQFF.

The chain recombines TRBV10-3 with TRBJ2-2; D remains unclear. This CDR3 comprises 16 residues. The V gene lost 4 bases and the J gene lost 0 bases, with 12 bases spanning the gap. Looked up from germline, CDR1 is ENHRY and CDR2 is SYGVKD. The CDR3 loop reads CAISGPTAANTGELFF. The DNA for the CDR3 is TGTGCCATCAGTGGACCGACGGCTGCGAACACCGGGGAGCTGTTTTTT.

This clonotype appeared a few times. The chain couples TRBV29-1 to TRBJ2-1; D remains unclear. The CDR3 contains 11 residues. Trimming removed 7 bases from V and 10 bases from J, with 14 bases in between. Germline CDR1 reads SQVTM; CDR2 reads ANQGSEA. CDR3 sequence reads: CSGWGQEEQFF. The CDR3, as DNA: TGCAGCGGGTGGGGTCAGGAGGAGCAGTTCTTC.

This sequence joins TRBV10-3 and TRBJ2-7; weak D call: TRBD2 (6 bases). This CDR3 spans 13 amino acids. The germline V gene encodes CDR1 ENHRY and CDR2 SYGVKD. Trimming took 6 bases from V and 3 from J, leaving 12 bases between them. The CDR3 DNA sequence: TGTGCCATCAGGGGCCGGGACTTCTACGAGCAGTACTTC. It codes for CAIRGRDFYEQYF.

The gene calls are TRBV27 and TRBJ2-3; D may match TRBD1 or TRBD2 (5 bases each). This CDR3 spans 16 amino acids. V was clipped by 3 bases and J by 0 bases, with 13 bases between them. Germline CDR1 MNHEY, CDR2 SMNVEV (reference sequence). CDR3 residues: CASSLGRSGSTDTQYF. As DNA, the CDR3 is TGTGCCAGCAGTTTGGGGCGGAGCGGTAGCACAGATACGCAGTATTTT.

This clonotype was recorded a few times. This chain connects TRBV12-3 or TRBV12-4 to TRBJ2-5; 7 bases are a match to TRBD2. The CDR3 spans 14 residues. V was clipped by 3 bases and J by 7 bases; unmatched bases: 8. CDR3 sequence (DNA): TGTGCCAGCAGTTTGGGGGGGACCGGGTCGACCCAGTACTTC. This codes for CASSLGGTGSTQYF.

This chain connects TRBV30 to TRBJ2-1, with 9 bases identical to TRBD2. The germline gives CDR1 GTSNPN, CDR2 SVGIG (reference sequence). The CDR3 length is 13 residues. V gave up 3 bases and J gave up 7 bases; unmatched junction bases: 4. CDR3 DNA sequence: TGTGCCTGGAGCAGGACTAGCGTAAATGAGCAGTTCTTC. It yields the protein CAWSRTSVNEQFF.

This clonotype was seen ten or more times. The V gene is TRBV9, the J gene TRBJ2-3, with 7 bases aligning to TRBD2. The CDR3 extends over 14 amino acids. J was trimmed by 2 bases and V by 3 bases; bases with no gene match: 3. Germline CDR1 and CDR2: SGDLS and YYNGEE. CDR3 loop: CASSAGGSTDTQYF. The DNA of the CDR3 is TGTGCCAGCAGCGCGGGAGGATCCACAGATACGCAGTATTTT.

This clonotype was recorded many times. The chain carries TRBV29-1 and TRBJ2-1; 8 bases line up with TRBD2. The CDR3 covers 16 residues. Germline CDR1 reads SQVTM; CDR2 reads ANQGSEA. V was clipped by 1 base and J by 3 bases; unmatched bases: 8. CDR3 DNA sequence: TGCAGCGTTGAAGGAAAAGCGGGAGAGCTCTACAATGAGCAGTTCTTC. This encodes CSVEGKAGELYNEQFF.

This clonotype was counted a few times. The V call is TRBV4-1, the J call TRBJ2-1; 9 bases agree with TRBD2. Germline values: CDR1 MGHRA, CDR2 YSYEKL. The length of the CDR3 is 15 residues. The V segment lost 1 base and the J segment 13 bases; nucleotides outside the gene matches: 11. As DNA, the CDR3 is TGCGCCAGCAGCCAAGGAAAGGGGGCTAGCGGGAATCAGTTCTTC. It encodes CASSQGKGASGNQFF.

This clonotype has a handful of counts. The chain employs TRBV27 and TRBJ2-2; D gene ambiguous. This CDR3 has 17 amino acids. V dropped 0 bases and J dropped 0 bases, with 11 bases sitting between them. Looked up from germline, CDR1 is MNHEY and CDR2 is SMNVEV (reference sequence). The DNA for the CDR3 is TGTGCCAGCAGTTTATCGCCCTTAGTTACGAACACCGGGGAGCTGTTTTTT. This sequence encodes CASSLSPLVTNTGELFF.

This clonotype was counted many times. In DNA, the CDR3 is TGTGCCAGCAGCTCTCAGGACTTTAGCTCCTACGAGCAGTACTTC. Residues: CASSSQDFSSYEQYF. This sequence joins TRBV7-2 and TRBJ2-7; tentative D call: TRBD2 (5 bases). From germline, CDR1 is SGHTA and CDR2 FQGNSA. Trimming took off 4 bases at V and 0 bases at J, with 13 bases between the two ends. This CDR3 comprises 15 residues.

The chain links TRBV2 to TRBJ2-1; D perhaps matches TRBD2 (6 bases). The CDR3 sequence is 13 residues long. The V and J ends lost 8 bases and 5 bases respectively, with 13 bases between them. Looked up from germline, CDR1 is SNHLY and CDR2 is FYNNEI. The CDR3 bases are TGTGCCAGCGGGGGACTTCGAGACAATGAGCAGTTCTTC. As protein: CASGGLRDNEQFF.

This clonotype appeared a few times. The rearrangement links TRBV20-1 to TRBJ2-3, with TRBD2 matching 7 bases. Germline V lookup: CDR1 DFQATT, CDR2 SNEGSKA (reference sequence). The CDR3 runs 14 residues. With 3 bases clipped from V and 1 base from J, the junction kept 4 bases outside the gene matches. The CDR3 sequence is CSARLADGTDTQYF. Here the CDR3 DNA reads TGCAGTGCTAGGCTAGCGGACGGCACAGATACGCAGTATTTT.

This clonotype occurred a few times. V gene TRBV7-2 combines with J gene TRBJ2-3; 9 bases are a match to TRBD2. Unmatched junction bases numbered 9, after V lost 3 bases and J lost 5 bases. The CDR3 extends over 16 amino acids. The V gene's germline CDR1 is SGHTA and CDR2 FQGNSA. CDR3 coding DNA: TGTGCCAGCAGCTTGGATGGTAGCGGGAGATTAGATACGCAGTATTTT. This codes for CASSLDGSGRLDTQYF.

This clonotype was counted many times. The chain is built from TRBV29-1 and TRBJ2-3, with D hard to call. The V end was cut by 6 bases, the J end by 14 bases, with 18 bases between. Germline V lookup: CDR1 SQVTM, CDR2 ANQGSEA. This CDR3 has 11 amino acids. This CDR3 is CSVSTPSEPYF. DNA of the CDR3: TGCAGCGTGAGTACCCCGAGTGAACCGTATTTT.

The CDR3 is CSARPGVSYNEQFF. CDR3 sequence (DNA): TGCAGTGCTAGACCCGGGGTCTCCTACAATGAGCAGTTCTTC. V and J are TRBV20-1 and TRBJ2-1; D may be TRBD2 (5 bases). CDR1 is DFQATT, CDR2 SNEGSKA, per germline (reference sequence). V gave up 2 bases and J gave up 0 bases, with 8 bases separating them. There are 14 residues in the CDR3.

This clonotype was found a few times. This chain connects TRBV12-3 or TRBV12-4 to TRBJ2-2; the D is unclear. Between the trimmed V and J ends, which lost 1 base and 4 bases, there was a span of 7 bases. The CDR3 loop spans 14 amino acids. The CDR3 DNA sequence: TGTGCCAGCAGTTTAGGGAGCCCCACCGGGGAGCTGTTTTTT. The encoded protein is CASSLGSPTGELFF.

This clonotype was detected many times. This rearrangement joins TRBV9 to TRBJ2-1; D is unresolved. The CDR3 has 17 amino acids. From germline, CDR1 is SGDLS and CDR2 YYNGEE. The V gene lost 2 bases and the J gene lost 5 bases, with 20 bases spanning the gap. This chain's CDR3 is CASSVPRTGIYNNEQFF. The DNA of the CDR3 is TGTGCCAGCAGCGTCCCTCGGACCGGTATCTATAACAATGAGCAGTTCTTC.

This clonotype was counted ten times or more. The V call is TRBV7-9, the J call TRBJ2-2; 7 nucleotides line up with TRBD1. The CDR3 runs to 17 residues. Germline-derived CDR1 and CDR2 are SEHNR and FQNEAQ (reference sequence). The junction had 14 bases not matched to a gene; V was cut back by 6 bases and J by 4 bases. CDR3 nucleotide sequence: TGTGCCAGCAGGAAATCGGGACAGACCACGGTCACCGGGGAGCTGTTTTTT. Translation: CASRKSGQTTVTGELFF.

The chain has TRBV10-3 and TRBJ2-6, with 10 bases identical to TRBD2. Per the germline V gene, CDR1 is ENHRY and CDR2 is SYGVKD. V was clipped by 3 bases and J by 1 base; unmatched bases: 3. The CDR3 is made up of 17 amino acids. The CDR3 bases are TGTGCCATCAGTGAACTAGCGGGAAAATCTGGGGCCAACGTCCTGACTTTC. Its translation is CAISELAGKSGANVLTF.

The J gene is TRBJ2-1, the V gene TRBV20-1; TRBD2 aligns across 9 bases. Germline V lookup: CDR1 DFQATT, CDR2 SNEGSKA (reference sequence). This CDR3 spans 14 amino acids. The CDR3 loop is CSASSGDRYNEQFF. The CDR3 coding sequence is TGCAGCGCCTCTAGCGGGGATCGCTACAATGAGCAGTTCTTC.

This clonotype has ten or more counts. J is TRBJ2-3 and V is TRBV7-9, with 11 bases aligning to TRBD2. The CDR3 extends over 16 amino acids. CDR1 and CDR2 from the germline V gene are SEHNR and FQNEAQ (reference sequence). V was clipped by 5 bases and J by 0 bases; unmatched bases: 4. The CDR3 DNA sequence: TGTGCCAGCAGCGCGGGACTAGCGGCTAGCACAGATACGCAGTATTTT. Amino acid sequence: CASSAGLAASTDTQYF.

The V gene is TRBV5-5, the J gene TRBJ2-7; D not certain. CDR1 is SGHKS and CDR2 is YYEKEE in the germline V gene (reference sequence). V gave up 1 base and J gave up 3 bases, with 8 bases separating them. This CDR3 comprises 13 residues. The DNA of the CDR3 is TGTGCCAGCAGCTTGAATCCAGACTACGAGCAGTACTTC. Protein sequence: CASSLNPDYEQYF.

The CDR3 DNA is TGTGCCAGCAGTGAAGCAGGGATCTATAGCTCGTCCCAGCATTTT. Protein product: CASSEAGIYSSSQHF. The chain combines TRBV2 with TRBJ1-5, with unresolved D. Looked up from germline, CDR1 is SNHLY and CDR2 is FYNNEI. The CDR3 length is 15 residues. Deletions cut 0 bases from V and 11 bases from J, with 17 bases between. Full variable domain (outside the CDR3, taken from reference TRBV2 and TRBJ1-5): EPEVTQTPSHQVTQMGQEVILRCVPISNHLYFYWYRQILGQKVEFLVSFYNNEISEKSEIFDDQFSVERPDGSNFTLKIRSTKLEDSAMYFCASSEAGIYSSSQHFGDGTRLSIL.

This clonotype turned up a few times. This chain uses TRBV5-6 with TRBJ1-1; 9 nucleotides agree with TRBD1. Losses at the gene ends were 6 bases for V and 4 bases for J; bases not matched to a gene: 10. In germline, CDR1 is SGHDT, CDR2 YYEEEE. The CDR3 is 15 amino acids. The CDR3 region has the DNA TGTGCCAGCAACCCTGGGACAGGGATGAGCACTGAAGCTTTCTTT. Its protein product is CASNPGTGMSTEAFF.

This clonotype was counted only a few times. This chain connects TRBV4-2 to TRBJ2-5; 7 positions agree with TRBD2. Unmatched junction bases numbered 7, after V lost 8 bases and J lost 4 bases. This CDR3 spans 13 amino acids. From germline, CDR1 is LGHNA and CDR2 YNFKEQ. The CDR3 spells CASAGVAGETQYF. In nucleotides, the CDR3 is TGTGCCAGCGCCGGGGTAGCGGGAGAGACCCAGTACTTC.